Listed here are 23 T cell receptor beta chains from one sample, sequenced in a study of T-cell memory formation after mild COVID-19. TCRdb reprocessed the 5' RACE reads with MiXCR, giving one entry per CDR3 protein. Found here are 300,000 to 400,000 distinct CDR3 sequences, over 25% of them singletons; the top ten hold approximately 12%. Sequenced sample: PBMCs or a T cell subset sorted from them (not recorded which). Receptors originate from an adult woman who had mild COVID-19 (a few samples of this study predate the infection). Cell type and time point are not known.

This chain uses TRBV7-9 with TRBJ1-2; D remains ambiguous. CDR1 and CDR2 (germline): SEHNR, FQNEAQ (reference sequence). V lost 1 base and J 0 bases, leaving 6 bases between the germline ends. CDR3 size: 14 residues. CDR3 loop: CASSLGHPNYGYTF. The DNA of the CDR3 is TGTGCCAGCAGCTTAGGACATCCTAACTATGGCTACACCTTC.

This clonotype occurred a few times. The V gene is TRBV6-2 or TRBV6-3, the J gene TRBJ2-7; 10 nucleotides line up with TRBD1. The CDR3 spans 16 residues. Per the germline V gene, CDR1 is MNHEY and CDR2 is SVGEGT. Unmatched junction bases numbered 7, after V lost 2 bases and J lost 3 bases. The CDR3 sequence: CASSYPGQGPLYEQYF. CDR3 DNA: TGTGCCAGCAGTTACCCGGGACAGGGGCCCCTCTACGAGCAGTACTTC.

The chain joins TRBV7-9 to TRBJ1-1; D gene uncertain. The CDR3 extends over 12 amino acids. Germline V gene lookup returns CDR1 SEHNR and CDR2 FQNEAQ (reference sequence). Trimming removed 2 bases at V and 5 bases at J, with 6 bases between. The CDR3 sequence is CASSLPRTEAFF. As DNA, the CDR3 is TGTGCCAGCAGCTTACCGCGGACTGAAGCTTTCTTT.

The chain recombines TRBV24-1 with TRBJ2-1, with 11 bases fitting TRBD2. With V trimmed by 1 base and J by 8 bases, 9 bases remained unmatched. The CDR3 loop spans 17 amino acids. Germline V CDR1 and CDR2: KGHDR, SFDVKD. The CDR3 protein is CATSDFLTSGEVHEQFF. The CDR3 nucleotides read TGTGCCACCAGTGATTTTTTGACTAGCGGGGAGGTCCATGAGCAGTTCTTC.

This clonotype was seen many times. The chain combines TRBV21-1 with TRBJ2-7. TRBV21-1 is tagged as a pseudogene. This CDR3 is built from 11 residues. In DNA form, the CDR3 reads TGTGCCAGCAGCAAAACCTACGAGCAGTACTTC. This codes for CASSKTYEQYF.

This clonotype has a count of ten or more. V gene TRBV2 combines with J gene TRBJ2-7, with 7 bases identical to TRBD1. Germline V gene sequence: CDR1 SNHLY, CDR2 FYNNEI. Trimming at V came to 2 bases and at J to 3 bases, leaving 7 bases not matched to a gene. CDR3 length: 15 amino acids. The CDR3 region has the DNA TGTGCCAGCAGTGAATATCAGGGGGTAGTCTACGAGCAGTACTTC. Its protein product is CASSEYQGVVYEQYF.

The V gene is TRBV4-1, the J gene TRBJ2-3; D is perhaps TRBD1 (5 bases). The germline V gene encodes CDR1 MGHRA and CDR2 YSYEKL. The V and J ends lost 2 bases and 1 base respectively, with 7 bases between them. The CDR3 runs 14 residues. CDR3 loop: CASSQQQGTDTQYF. CDR3 DNA: TGCGCCAGCAGCCAACAACAGGGCACAGATACGCAGTATTTT.

This clonotype was seen a handful of times. This chain joins TRBV13 and TRBJ1-1, with 7 bases lining up with TRBD1. The CDR3 is made up of 13 amino acids. Germline V gene data show CDR1 as PRHDT and CDR2 as FYEKMQ (reference sequence). Losses at the gene ends were 3 bases for V and 7 bases for J; bases not matched to a gene: 5. CDR3 DNA: TGTGCCAGCAGCTTCCTAGGGACAGTTGAAGCTTTCTTT. Its translation: CASSFLGTVEAFF.

This clonotype was detected only a few times. The chain combines TRBV7-9 with TRBJ2-1, with D hard to call. The V end was cut by 5 bases, the J end by 1 base, with 18 bases between. The germline CDR1 and CDR2 sequences are SEHNR and FQNEAQ (reference sequence). The CDR3 totals 17 residues. The CDR3 DNA reads as TGTGCCAGCAGCCACCCCCCTCGCGCGGCTTCCTACAATGAGCAGTTCTTC. Protein sequence: CASSHPPRAASYNEQFF.

The chain is built from TRBV7-3 and TRBJ2-1; unclear D gene. Germline V CDR1 and CDR2: SGHTA, FQGTGA. The CDR3 sequence is 13 residues long. Trimming shortened V by 7 bases and J by 8 bases, and 15 bases separated the two germline ends. CDR3 sequence reads: CASTSTLGDEQFF. The DNA for the CDR3 is TGTGCCAGCACGTCCACCCTTGGGGATGAGCAGTTCTTC.

The rearrangement uses TRBV11-1 and TRBJ2-7; TRBD2 matches 8 bases. The trim removed 2 bases at V and 0 bases at J, leaving 6 bases unmatched. The CDR3 consists of 16 residues. Germline lookup yields CDR1 SGHAT and CDR2 FQDESV (reference sequence). CDR3 in DNA: TGTGCCAGCAGCTTAAATAGCGGGGTCAGCTCCTACGAGCAGTACTTC. Residues: CASSLNSGVSSYEQYF.

The V call is TRBV30, the J call TRBJ2-5; 9 bases fit TRBD2. The CDR3 covers 11 residues. V gave up 8 bases and J gave up 4 bases; unmatched junction bases: 2. Looked up from germline, CDR1 is GTSNPN and CDR2 is SVGIG (reference sequence). CDR3 nucleotide sequence: TGTGCCGGTAGCGGGGGAGAGACCCAGTACTTC. This translates into CAGSGGETQYF.

This clonotype was seen only a few times. This chain joins TRBV4-1 and TRBJ2-7; either TRBD1 or TRBD2 may fit D (6 bases each). The V and J ends lost 0 bases and 3 bases respectively, with 12 bases between them. Germline-derived CDR1 and CDR2 are MGHRA and YSYEKL. This CDR3 is built from 15 residues. CDR3 in DNA: TGCGCCAGCAGCCAAGAGGAGGGGGAGTACTACGAGCAGTACTTC. Its protein product is CASSQEEGEYYEQYF.

About this clonotype: At one end, the junction sequence differs from germline, possibly due to a read error. The CDR3 protein is CASRQGAGTGEGGYTF. CDR3 sequence (DNA): TGTGCCAGCAGACAAGGGGCCGGGACAGGGGAAGGAGGCTACACCTTC. V and J are TRBV14 and TRBJ1-2, with TRBD1 identical over 10 bases. Germline lookup yields CDR1 SGHDN and CDR2 FVKESK. The CDR3 sequence is 16 residues long.

This clonotype was seen more than once but under ten times. V usage is TRBV7-6 and J usage is TRBJ2-2; possibly TRBD2 for D (6 bases). Trimming shortened V by 5 bases and J by 4 bases, and 14 bases separated the two germline ends. Germline V gene lookup returns CDR1 SGHVS and CDR2 FNYEAQ. CDR3 length equals 15 residues. The CDR3 here is CASSGATSVTGELFF. The CDR3 DNA is TGTGCCAGCAGCGGAGCGACTAGTGTCACCGGGGAGCTGTTTTTT.

The rearrangement links TRBV12-3 or TRBV12-4 to TRBJ2-1; TRBD2 aligns across 9 bases. This CDR3 comprises 17 residues. The V gene end was trimmed by 4 bases and the J gene end by 10 bases; junction bases not matched to a gene: 17. The CDR3 bases are TGTGCCAGCAGTTCCGATCCCTACCTAGCGGGGCAGGGAGAGCAGTTCTTC. Translated, it gives CASSSDPYLAGQGEQFF.

This clonotype was recorded a few times. This rearrangement joins TRBV20-1 to TRBJ2-2; 7 bases are shared with TRBD2. Germline trimming cut 0 bases from V and 5 bases from J; bases unmatched to any gene: 6. Germline CDR1 is DFQATT and CDR2 is SNEGSKA (reference sequence). This CDR3 comprises 15 residues. CDR3: CSARDGDYGTGELFF. The CDR3 DNA sequence: TGCAGTGCTAGAGATGGGGACTACGGGACCGGGGAGCTGTTTTTT.

This clonotype was detected once. The chain carries TRBV3-1 and TRBJ2-1; D uncertain. Germline V gene lookup returns CDR1 LGHDT and CDR2 YNNKEL (reference sequence). V dropped 2 bases and J dropped 7 bases, with 9 bases sitting between them. This CDR3 is built from 13 residues. This CDR3 is CASSQRSSNEQFF. The CDR3 DNA is TGTGCCAGCAGCCAAAGGTCTAGTAATGAGCAGTTCTTC.

This chain connects TRBV7-8 to TRBJ2-7, with 8 nucleotides matching TRBD1. The ends lost 1 base at V and 6 bases at J; junction bases unmatched: 5. CDR1 SGHVS and CDR2 FQNEAQ come from the germline V gene. The CDR3 has 14 amino acids. The CDR3 is CASSLGDRISEQYF. CDR3 in DNA: TGTGCCAGCAGCTTAGGGGACAGGATAAGCGAGCAGTACTTC.

The rearrangement joins TRBV29-1 to TRBJ2-2, with 9 bases matching TRBD2. This CDR3 comprises 14 residues. Trimming removed 0 bases from V and 8 bases from J; junction bases left unmatched: 4. The germline V gene has CDR1 SQVTM and CDR2 ANQGSEA. CDR3 sequence reads: CSVEEAGLAGELFF. As DNA, the CDR3 is TGCAGCGTTGAAGAGGCGGGACTAGCTGGGGAGCTGTTTTTT.

This clonotype has ten or more counts. J is TRBJ2-3 and V is TRBV7-6; D gene unclear. V lost 8 bases and J lost 1, with 1 base in between. The CDR3 is 10 amino acids. Germline CDR1 is SGHVS and CDR2 is FNYEAQ. The CDR3 DNA sequence: TGTGCCAGCGGCACAGATACGCAGTATTTT. Residues: CASGTDTQYF.

This chain links TRBV20-1 with TRBJ2-2, with 8 positions matching TRBD1. V lost 0 bases, J lost 5 bases, and 11 bases stayed unmatched. CDR1 is DFQATT, CDR2 SNEGSKA, per germline (reference sequence). The CDR3 runs 17 residues. The CDR3 here is CSARDWVETGDTGELFF. CDR3 coding DNA: TGCAGTGCTAGAGATTGGGTGGAGACAGGGGATACCGGGGAGCTGTTTTTT.

This clonotype was seen a few times. The rearrangement links TRBV6-2 or TRBV6-3 to TRBJ2-1; TRBD1 matches at 8 bases. CDR3 size: 14 residues. Germline V lookup: CDR1 MNHEY, CDR2 SVGEGT. V shed 7 bases and J 2 bases; nucleotides not matched to a gene: 4. CDR3 sequence: CASNRQGTYNEQFF. The DNA for the CDR3 is TGTGCCAGCAATAGACAGGGGACCTACAATGAGCAGTTCTTC.